A selection of T cell receptor beta chains follows, all from one sample in a study of response to subunit inactivated influenza vaccine. TCRdb re-called the RT-PCR reads through MiXCR, storing one row per CDR3 protein. Counted here are more than 450,000 distinct CDR3 sequences, roughly 10% occurring once; the ten biggest clones make up about 10%. Another study also made use of these data, one on T cells expressing NK-cell markers.

The sequenced sample was PBMCs from blood, obtained on the day of vaccination. The receptors originated from a man aged 45 to 65 who received an inactivated influenza vaccine. Each CDR3 is given with its conserved first and last residue. Fields, in order: V gene, J gene, clone size, D gene, CDR3 protein, CDR3 DNA. D genes are given only for firm matches. The size of a clone is reported for some rows only, either as once, few or many, or as a class for expanded clones.

v_gene: TRBV7-2; j_gene: TRBJ2-1; abundance: few; d_gene: TRBD2; CDR3aa: CASSLGAGVRNEQFF; CDR3nt: TGTGCCAGCAGCTTAGGAGCGGGAGTGAGGAATGAGCAGTTCTTC
v_gene: TRBV10-3; j_gene: TRBJ2-1; abundance: many; d_gene: .; CDR3aa: CAISESGGGAYNEQFF; CDR3nt: TGTGCCATCAGTGAGTCGGGAGGGGGGGCATACAATGAGCAGTTCTTC
v_gene: TRBV20-1; j_gene: TRBJ1-1; abundance: few; d_gene: .; CDR3aa: CSARGAGKGTEAFF; CDR3nt: TGCAGTGCTAGGGGCGCAGGGAAGGGGACTGAAGCTTTCTTT
v_gene: TRBV7-9; j_gene: TRBJ2-7; abundance: .; d_gene: TRBD1; CDR3aa: CASSSTETGEGEQYF; CDR3nt: TGTGCCAGCAGCTCAACTGAGACAGGGGAAGGTGAGCAGTACTTC
v_gene: TRBV5-1; j_gene: TRBJ2-5; abundance: few; d_gene: TRBD1; CDR3aa: CASSTGTGHGETQYF; CDR3nt: TGCGCCAGCAGCACTGGGACAGGGCACGGGGAGACCCAGTACTTC
v_gene: TRBV18; j_gene: TRBJ2-6; abundance: many; d_gene: .; CDR3aa: CASSPPGAGANVLTF; CDR3nt: TGTGCCAGCTCACCACCCGGGGCTGGGGCCAACGTCCTGACTTTC
v_gene: TRBV30; j_gene: TRBJ2-2; abundance: .; d_gene: .; CDR3aa: CAWSSSPGELFF; CDR3nt: TGTGCCTGGAGTTCTAGCCCCGGGGAGCTGTTTTTT
v_gene: TRBV4-1; j_gene: TRBJ2-1; abundance: .; d_gene: .; CDR3aa: CASSREEASYNEQFF; CDR3nt: TGCGCCAGCAGCCGCGAAGAGGCATCCTACAATGAGCAGTTCTTC
v_gene: TRBV28; j_gene: TRBJ2-1; abundance: .; d_gene: .; CDR3aa: CASSYRDNEQFF; CDR3nt: TGTGCCAGCAGCTACCGAGACAATGAGCAGTTCTTC
v_gene: TRBV27; j_gene: TRBJ2-3; abundance: .; d_gene: TRBD1; CDR3aa: CASRKGARKDTQYF; CDR3nt: TGTGCCAGCAGGAAGGGGGCAAGAAAAGATACGCAGTATTTT
v_gene: TRBV7-2; j_gene: TRBJ2-3; abundance: few; d_gene: .; CDR3aa: CASSSPGHTQYF; CDR3nt: TGTGCCAGCAGCTCCCCCGGACATACGCAGTATTTT
v_gene: TRBV9; j_gene: TRBJ2-3; abundance: .; d_gene: .; CDR3aa: CASSVGLVGPTDTQYF; CDR3nt: TGTGCCAGCAGCGTAGGGTTGGTAGGGCCCACAGATACGCAGTATTTT
v_gene: TRBV24-1; j_gene: TRBJ2-5; abundance: few; d_gene: .; CDR3aa: CAVFDRDGLNLDDSSSETQYF; CDR3nt: TGTGCCGTCTTTGACCGGGACGGACTGAACCTAGATGATTCGTCCTCTGAGACCCAGTACTTC
v_gene: TRBV5-1; j_gene: TRBJ1-2; abundance: few; d_gene: .; CDR3aa: CASSPALSLYGYTF; CDR3nt: TGCGCCAGCAGCCCAGCCCTCAGCCTGTATGGCTACACCTTC
v_gene: TRBV7-9; j_gene: TRBJ1-1; abundance: few; d_gene: .; CDR3aa: CASSLGAGIGTEAFF; CDR3nt: TGTGCCAGCAGCTTAGGGGCAGGGATTGGCACTGAAGCTTTCTTT
v_gene: TRBV20-1; j_gene: TRBJ1-1; abundance: .; d_gene: .; CDR3aa: CSAWPALGNTEAFF; CDR3nt: TGCAGTGCGTGGCCAGCCCTCGGGAACACTGAAGCTTTCTTT
v_gene: TRBV15; j_gene: TRBJ2-2; abundance: many; d_gene: .; CDR3aa: CATSLGGNMAGELFF; CDR3nt: TGTGCCACCAGCTTAGGGGGGAATATGGCCGGGGAGCTGTTTTTT
v_gene: TRBV20-1; j_gene: TRBJ1-2; abundance: few; d_gene: .; CDR3aa: CSASAQFDYGYTF; CDR3nt: TGCAGTGCTAGTGCACAGTTCGACTATGGCTACACCTTC
v_gene: TRBV29-1; j_gene: TRBJ2-1; abundance: many; d_gene: TRBD2; CDR3aa: CSVELAGTPLF; CDR3nt: TGCAGCGTTGAATTAGCGGGCACACCTCTCTTC
v_gene: TRBV5-1; j_gene: TRBJ2-7; abundance: .; d_gene: TRBD2; CDR3aa: CASSLSVLAGYTYEQYF; CDR3nt: TGCGCCAGCAGCTTGAGTGTGCTAGCGGGGTATACCTACGAGCAGTACTTC
v_gene: TRBV2; j_gene: TRBJ2-5; abundance: few; d_gene: .; CDR3aa: CASLGQGGTQYF; CDR3nt: TGTGCCAGCTTGGGGCAGGGCGGGACCCAGTACTTC
v_gene: TRBV4-3; j_gene: TRBJ2-2; abundance: many; d_gene: TRBD1; CDR3aa: CASSQEPGQPNTGELFF; CDR3nt: TGCGCCAGCAGCCAAGAACCGGGACAGCCAAACACCGGGGAGCTGTTTTTT
v_gene: TRBV7-9; j_gene: TRBJ2-3; abundance: few; d_gene: .; CDR3aa: CASSADLASDTQYF; CDR3nt: TGTGCCAGCAGTGCCGATTTAGCCTCAGATACGCAGTATTTT
v_gene: TRBV11-2; j_gene: TRBJ2-4; abundance: .; d_gene: TRBD2; CDR3aa: CASSLVGAGGKVVPKNIQYF; CDR3nt: TGTGCCAGCAGCTTAGTAGGAGCGGGGGGGAAGGTTGTCCCCAAAAACATTCAGTACTTC
v_gene: TRBV5-1; j_gene: TRBJ2-7; abundance: .; d_gene: TRBD1; CDR3aa: CASSWGQGAHYEQYF; CDR3nt: TGCGCCAGCAGCTGGGGACAGGGGGCGCATTACGAGCAGTACTTC
v_gene: TRBV20-1; j_gene: TRBJ2-7; abundance: .; d_gene: .; CDR3aa: CSARGGRMRSGYEQYF; CDR3nt: TGCAGTGCTAGAGGGGGACGTATGAGGTCGGGTTACGAGCAGTACTTC